This T cell receptor (beta chain) was documented in a study of T cells after yellow fever vaccination. The overall study: SMART-Seq v4 Ultra Low Input prepared libraries from low-cell fractions. Study conclusions and caveats: Re-detected after boosting: most primary clones, 96% of CD4 and 75% to 90% of CD8.

J gave up 1 base and V 4 bases, and 5 bases lay outside the gene matches. The germline CDR1 and CDR2 sequences are LGHDT and YNNKEL (reference sequence). CDR3 length equals 15 residues. This clonotype occurred a few times. The antigen remains unidentified. UMIs were added to TCR cDNA along with a universal primer site when it was made by 5'RACE template switching. TCRdb fed the 5' RACE reads into MiXCR, producing one record per CDR3 protein. This sample yields about 630,000 distinct CDR3 sequences, of which about 12% are seen a single time; 15% belongs to the top ten. The chain has TRBV3-1 and TRBJ2-7, with 9 bases fitting TRBD1. The sequence derives from a man aged 25-40 years who received the YFV17D yellow fever vaccine. Sequencing used PBMCs, obtained on the day of the yellow fever booster vaccination. The CDR3, as DNA: TGTGCCAGCAGCCGAACAGGGGGCAAATCCTACGAGCAGTACTTC. This gives the protein CASSRTGGKSYEQYF.